This T cell receptor (beta chain) derives from a study of spatial heterogeneity in lung cancer. Whole-study context: Donation came from some 72 patients with untreated early-stage non-small cell lung cancer.

Germline V gene data show CDR1 as KGHDR and CDR2 as SFDVKD. Trimming pared 9 bases from V and 5 bases from J, leaving 12 bases between. The CDR3 loop spans 13 amino acids. Specified time point: blood at routine non-recurrence follow-up after resection. In each case, whole RNA from tumor, nontumor lung or frozen PBMC was sequenced unsorted. This clonotype has a count of ten or more. What it binds is not known. Study-wide results and caveats: Ubiquitous, expanded tumor-derived TCRs were more frequently observed in blood at resection than at follow-up.

TCRdb called the 5' RACE reads again in MiXCR, with one record for every CDR3 protein. Here the sample spans around 18,000 distinct CDR3 sequences, about 10% being singletons. This chain joins TRBV24-1 and TRBJ2-2; D is possibly TRBD2 (6 bases). The receptor was isolated from a male donor with early-stage non-small cell lung cancer. The source was PBMCs, collected at follow-up. The CDR3 is CATGLSITGELFF. The DNA for the CDR3 is TGTGCCACCGGACTATCCATAACCGGGGAGCTGTTTTTT.